The count of the clone carrying this T cell receptor beta chain is one. Antigen unknown. The CDR3 extends over 15 amino acids. With V trimmed by 5 bases and J by 6 bases, 9 bases remained unmatched. Germline V gene sequence: CDR1 MNHEY, CDR2 SVGAGI. This sample is drawn from a study of cytomegalovirus exposure and HLA in healthy donors. The study's findings and limits: Three chains linked to CMV were shown in vitro to be specific for CMV antigens.

This table comes from immunoSEQ multiplex PCR, and its TCRdb copy is limited to in-frame clones, with some not included. The profile covers about 160,000 clones, with roughly 89% appearing a single time and roughly 4.2% taken by the ten largest. This chain joins TRBV6-5 and TRBJ1-2; 10 nucleotides agree with TRBD1. Sequenced sample: PBMCs. This sequence originates from a man between 18 and 35 years old in good health and CMV-seropositive. The CDR3 nucleotides are TGTGCCAGCAGTCGACAGGGGGCGCGGTTGGATGGCTACACCTTC. Protein: CASSRQGARLDGYTF.